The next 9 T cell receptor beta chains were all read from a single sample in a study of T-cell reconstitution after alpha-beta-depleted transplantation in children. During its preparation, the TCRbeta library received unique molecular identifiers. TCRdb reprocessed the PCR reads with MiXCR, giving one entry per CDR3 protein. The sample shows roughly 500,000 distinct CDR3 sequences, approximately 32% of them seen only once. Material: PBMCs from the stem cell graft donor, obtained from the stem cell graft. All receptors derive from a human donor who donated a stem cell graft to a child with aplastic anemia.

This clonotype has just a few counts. The CDR3 DNA reads as TGTGCCTGGAGGGCGAGCGAGGGTAGGAATTCACCCCTCCACTTT. This encodes CAWRASEGRNSPLHF. The genes are TRBV30 and TRBJ1-6; D unresolved. This CDR3 spans 15 amino acids. Germline-derived CDR1 and CDR2 are GTSNPN and SVGIG (reference sequence). Trimming pared 3 bases from V and 7 bases from J, leaving 16 bases between.

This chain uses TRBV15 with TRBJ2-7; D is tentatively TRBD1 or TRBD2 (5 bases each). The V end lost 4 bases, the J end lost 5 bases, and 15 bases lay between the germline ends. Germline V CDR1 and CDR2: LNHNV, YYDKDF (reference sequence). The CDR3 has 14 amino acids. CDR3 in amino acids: CATSNPSGPDEQYF. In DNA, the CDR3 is TGTGCCACCAGCAACCCCTCGGGACCAGACGAGCAGTACTTC.

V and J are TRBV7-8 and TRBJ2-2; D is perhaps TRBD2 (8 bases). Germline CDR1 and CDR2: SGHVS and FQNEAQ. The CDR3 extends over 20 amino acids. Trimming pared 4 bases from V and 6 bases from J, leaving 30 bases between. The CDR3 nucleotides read TGTGCCAGCAGCTCAATCAGGGACAGCTACGTAGCGGGATCTCCCGGGGAGCTGTTTTTT. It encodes CASSSIRDSYVAGSPGELFF.

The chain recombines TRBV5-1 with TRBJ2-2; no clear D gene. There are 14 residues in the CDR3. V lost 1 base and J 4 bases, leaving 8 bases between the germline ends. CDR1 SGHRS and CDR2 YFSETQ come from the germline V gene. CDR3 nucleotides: TGCGCCAGCAGCTTGCGAGTAGCCACCGGGGAGCTGTTTTTT. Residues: CASSLRVATGELFF.

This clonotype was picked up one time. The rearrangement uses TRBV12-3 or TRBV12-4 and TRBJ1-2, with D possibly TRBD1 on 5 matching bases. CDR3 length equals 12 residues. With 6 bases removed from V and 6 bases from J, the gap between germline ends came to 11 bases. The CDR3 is CASRPGVDGYTF. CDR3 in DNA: TGTGCCAGCAGACCGGGGGTGGATGGCTACACCTTC.

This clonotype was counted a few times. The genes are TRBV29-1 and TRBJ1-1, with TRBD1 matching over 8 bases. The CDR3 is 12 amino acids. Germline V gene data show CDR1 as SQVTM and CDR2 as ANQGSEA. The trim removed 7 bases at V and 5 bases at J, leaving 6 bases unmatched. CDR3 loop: CSAGTGGTEAFF. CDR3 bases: TGCAGCGCCGGGACAGGCGGGACTGAAGCTTTCTTT.

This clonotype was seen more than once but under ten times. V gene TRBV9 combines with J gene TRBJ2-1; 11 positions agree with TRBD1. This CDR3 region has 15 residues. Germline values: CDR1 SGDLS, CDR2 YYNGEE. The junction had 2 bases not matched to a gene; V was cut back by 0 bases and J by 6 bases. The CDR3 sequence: CASSVAGTGGNEQFF. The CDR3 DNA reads TGTGCCAGCAGCGTAGCTGGGACAGGGGGCAATGAGCAGTTCTTC.

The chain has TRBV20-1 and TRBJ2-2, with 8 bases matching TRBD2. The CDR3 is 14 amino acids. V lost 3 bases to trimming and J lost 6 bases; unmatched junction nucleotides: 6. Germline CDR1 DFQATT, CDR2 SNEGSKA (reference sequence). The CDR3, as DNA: TGCAGTGCTAGTTTGGCTAGCGGGTCCGGGGAGCTGTTTTTT. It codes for CSASLASGSGELFF.

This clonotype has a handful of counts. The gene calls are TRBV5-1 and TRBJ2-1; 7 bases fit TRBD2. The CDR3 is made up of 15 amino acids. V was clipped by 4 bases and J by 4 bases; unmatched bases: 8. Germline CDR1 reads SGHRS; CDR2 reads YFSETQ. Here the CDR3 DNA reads TGCGCCAGCAGCATTACTAGCGTGTCGTACAATGAGCAGTTCTTC. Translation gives CASSITSVSYNEQFF.